One sample yielded the 14 T cell receptor beta chains listed below, sequenced in a study. Sequencing was performed with immunoSEQ multiplex PCR; in TCRdb, only in-frame clones are kept and a portion is missing. The table shows about 50,000 clones, with 85% to 95% occurring only once. Source material: PBMCs. These TCRs come from a man in his forties with rheumatoid arthritis.

V and J are TRBV4-1 and TRBJ1-5; D call uncertain. The CDR3 loop spans 15 amino acids. Trimming left V 4 bases short and J 2 bases short, with 12 bases between. Germline CDR1 is MGHRA and CDR2 is YSYEKL. DNA for the CDR3: TGCGCCAGCAGCCCTCATCCGTACGGCAATCAGCCCCAGCATTTT. It translates to CASSPHPYGNQPQHF.

The rearrangement uses TRBV6-5 and TRBJ2-5; TRBD2 matches at 7 bases. The CDR3 has 16 residues. Germline-derived CDR1 and CDR2 are MNHEY and SVGAGI. The trim removed 2 bases at V and 5 bases at J, leaving 11 bases unmatched. CDR3 coding DNA: TGTGCCAGCAGTTACCTGGTGGGGGAGGGATCGGAGACCCAGTACTTC. Encoded protein: CASSYLVGEGSETQYF.

This clone was seen a single time. V is TRBV12-5 and J is TRBJ2-7; unclear D gene. The CDR3 extends over 12 amino acids. V was trimmed by 3 bases and J by 6 bases, leaving 9 bases between them. Germline CDR1 and CDR2: LGHNT and FRNRAP. CDR3 loop: CASGLASGEQYF. The CDR3 nucleotides read TGTGCTAGTGGTTTAGCGTCGGGCGAGCAGTACTTC.

The rearrangement joins TRBV7-8 to TRBJ1-5, with a weak D call TRBD1 (5 bases). The germline gives CDR1 SGHVS, CDR2 FQNEAQ. The CDR3 has 14 residues. The germline V and J ends were trimmed by 0 bases and 10 bases, with 13 bases remaining between them. This CDR3 is CASSLAITGSPQHF. CDR3 DNA sequence: TGTGCCAGCAGCTTAGCCATCACAGGTTCACCCCAGCATTTT.

The gene calls are TRBV7-2 and TRBJ2-6, with a possible D match to TRBD2 (6 bases). This CDR3 region has 17 residues. The germline CDR1 and CDR2 sequences are SGHTA and FQGNSA. Trimming left V 2 bases short and J 0 bases short, with 11 bases between. The CDR3 here is CASSLTGGSSGANVLTF. CDR3 in DNA: TGTGCCAGCAGCTTAACCGGGGGAAGCTCTGGGGCCAACGTCCTGACTTTC.

The gene calls are TRBV5-1 and TRBJ2-1; D not certain. The CDR3 consists of 13 residues. V was pared by 4 bases and J by 6 bases, with 11 bases between. CDR1 and CDR2 (germline): SGHRS, YFSETQ. CDR3 in DNA: TGCGCCAGCAGCCAGTCAACGAGCAATGAGCAGTTCTTC. It codes for CASSQSTSNEQFF.

The V and J genes are TRBV28 and TRBJ2-2; D is possibly TRBD1 or TRBD2 (5 bases each). The CDR3 runs to 15 residues. Germline-derived CDR1 and CDR2 are MDHEN and SYDVKM. V gave up 4 bases and J gave up 6 bases, with 15 bases separating them. CDR3 in DNA: TGTGCCAGCAGTTCCTCCGGGACCCGGGCCGGGGAGCTGTTTTTT. Translating it yields CASSSSGTRAGELFF.

The rearrangement joins TRBV27 to TRBJ2-1; D not certain. Germline V gene lookup returns CDR1 MNHEY and CDR2 SMNVEV (reference sequence). V was trimmed by 2 bases and J by 6 bases, leaving 14 bases between them. The CDR3 loop spans 15 amino acids. CDR3 sequence (DNA): TGTGCCAGCAGTTTAGACATTACGTCTATCAATGAGCAGTTCTTC. The encoded protein is CASSLDITSINEQFF.

The V and J genes are TRBV9 and TRBJ1-1, with D unclear. V was shortened by 0 bases and J by 0 bases, with 9 bases between the two germline ends. Germline loops: CDR1 SGDLS, CDR2 YYNGEE. The CDR3 length is 15 residues. CDR3 DNA sequence: TGTGCCAGCAGCGTAGTTACCGGGTTGAACACTGAAGCTTTCTTT. It specifies CASSVVTGLNTEAFF.

The chain links TRBV27 to TRBJ2-7; 7 bases fit TRBD1. Looked up from germline, CDR1 is MNHEY and CDR2 is SMNVEV (reference sequence). The CDR3 runs 13 residues. The trim removed 5 bases at V and 8 bases at J, leaving 9 bases unmatched. The CDR3: CASSAGQDNQQYF. In nucleotides, the CDR3 is TGTGCCAGCAGTGCAGGACAGGACAATCAGCAGTACTTC.

The genes are TRBV7-3 and TRBJ2-6, with 7 bases aligning to TRBD1. The V and J ends lost 5 bases and 0 bases, in that order; junction bases with no gene match: 7. The V gene's germline CDR1 is SGHTA and CDR2 FQGTGA. This CDR3 has 17 amino acids. CDR3 DNA: TGTGCCAGCAGCCCCGGACAGGATAGCTCTGGGGCCAACGTCCTGACTTTC. Protein sequence: CASSPGQDSSGANVLTF.

This chain connects TRBV27 to TRBJ1-3, with D tentatively TRBD1 (6 bases). The CDR3 length is 14 residues. Germline V gene sequence: CDR1 MNHEY, CDR2 SMNVEV (reference sequence). V lost 6 bases, J lost 1 base, and 10 bases lay in between. This CDR3 reads CASRKGGSGNTIYF. The CDR3 DNA sequence: TGTGCCAGCAGGAAAGGGGGGTCTGGAAACACCATATATTTT.

The V call is TRBV6-1, the J call TRBJ2-5; no reliable D call. The CDR3 length is 14 residues. Trimming pared 3 bases from V and 3 bases from J, leaving 11 bases between. Germline CDR1 and CDR2: MNHNS and SASEGT. Written as DNA, the CDR3 is TGTGCCAGCAGTGAGGCGACTCACAAAGAGACCCAGTACTTC. Residues: CASSEATHKETQYF.

The chain carries TRBV9 and TRBJ1-2; D not certain. The germline V gene encodes CDR1 SGDLS and CDR2 YYNGEE. V shed 3 bases and J shed 0 bases, with 12 bases lying between them. This CDR3 is built from 15 residues. This CDR3 is CASSAPPETNYGYTF. CDR3 nucleotides: TGTGCCAGCAGCGCTCCCCCAGAGACTAACTATGGCTACACCTTC.